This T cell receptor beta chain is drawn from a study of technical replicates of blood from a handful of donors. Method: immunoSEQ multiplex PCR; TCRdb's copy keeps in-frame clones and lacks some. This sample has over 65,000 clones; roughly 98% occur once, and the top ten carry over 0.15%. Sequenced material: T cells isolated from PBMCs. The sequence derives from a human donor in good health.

The CDR3 bases are TGTGCCAGTAGTATAGGACTAGGGCTAGCGAGCACAGATACGCAGTATTTT. Amino acids: CASSIGLGLASTDTQYF. V and J are TRBV19 and TRBJ2-3; D is possibly TRBD2 (6 bases). This CDR3 is built from 17 residues. V was clipped by 1 base and J by 0 bases, with 14 bases between them. Germline CDR1 and CDR2: LNHDA and SQIVND (reference sequence).